These 11 T cell receptor beta chains came from one sample sequenced in a study of cytomegalovirus exposure and HLA in healthy donors. Clones were sequenced by immunoSEQ multiplex PCR, and TCRdb holds only the in-frame ones, with some missing. The data show about 110,000 clones, 88% seen once. Sequencing used PBMCs. The origin of the receptors is a woman aged 18-30 years in good health and CMV-seropositive.

This chain connects TRBV19 to TRBJ2-2; maybe TRBD1 (6 bases). V was pared by 5 bases and J by 4 bases, with 20 bases between. This CDR3 has 17 amino acids. The germline gives CDR1 LNHDA, CDR2 SQIVND (reference sequence). In DNA, the CDR3 is TGTGCCAGTAGTGGACAGAGGAATCCCGCTTTCACCGGGGAGCTGTTTTTT. It specifies CASSGQRNPAFTGELFF.

The chain recombines TRBV19 with TRBJ2-2, with D possibly being TRBD2 (5 bases). Germline V CDR1 and CDR2: LNHDA, SQIVND (reference sequence). This CDR3 region has 12 residues. Trimming removed 6 bases from V and 7 bases from J, with 9 bases in between. The CDR3 sequence: CASRAAGGELFF. DNA of the CDR3: TGTGCCAGTAGGGCGGCGGGCGGGGAGCTGTTTTTT.

This sequence joins TRBV5-6 and TRBJ1-4, with D possibly being TRBD1 (6 bases). V lost 4 bases, J lost 0 bases, and 16 bases lay in between. The CDR3 extends over 17 amino acids. CDR1 is SGHDT and CDR2 is YYEEEE in the germline V gene. This CDR3 is CASSRDTDSTTNEKLFF. The CDR3 nucleotides read TGTGCCAGCAGCCGGGACACCGATAGCACAACTAATGAAAAACTGTTTTTT.

V is TRBV7-8 and J is TRBJ1-4; 9 nucleotides match TRBD1. The CDR3 is 14 residues long. Per the germline V gene, CDR1 is SGHVS and CDR2 is FQNEAQ. V was pared by 5 bases and J by 8 bases, with 6 bases of the junction left unmatched. CDR3 bases: TGTGCCAGCAGCCCAAGGACAGGGGACGAAAAACTGTTTTTT. Its protein product is CASSPRTGDEKLFF.

The chain combines TRBV6-5 with TRBJ1-1; D remains ambiguous. The CDR3 runs 14 residues. V gave up 6 bases and J gave up 2 bases, with 13 bases separating them. Germline V gives CDR1 MNHEY, CDR2 SVGAGI. The CDR3 is CASSRQRLNTEAFF. DNA of the CDR3: TGTGCCAGCAGCCGACAACGCCTTAACACTGAAGCTTTCTTT.

The chain carries TRBV11-3 and TRBJ2-1; 11 positions agree with TRBD2. Germline V gene sequence: CDR1 SGHNT, CDR2 YENEEA. The CDR3 is made up of 16 amino acids. V lost 5 bases, J lost 0 bases, and 3 bases stayed unmatched. The CDR3: CASSLAGGSSYNEQFF. CDR3 DNA sequence: TGTGCCAGCAGCCTAGCGGGGGGTTCCTCCTACAATGAGCAGTTCTTC.

The chain recombines TRBV6-1 with TRBJ1-2, with D maybe TRBD1 (5 bases). The germline gives CDR1 MNHNS, CDR2 SASEGT. V was shortened by 7 bases and J by 4 bases, with 16 bases between the two germline ends. The CDR3 runs 14 residues. CDR3 in DNA: TGTGCCAGCACCCCCGACGGACAAGTCTATGGCTACACCTTC. Protein product: CASTPDGQVYGYTF.

This clone was picked up a small number of times. The chain carries TRBV4-1 and TRBJ1-1; unclear D gene. V was shortened by 0 bases and J by 1 base, with 6 bases between the two germline ends. Germline V gene data show CDR1 as MGHRA and CDR2 as YSYEKL. This CDR3 spans 14 amino acids. CDR3 region: CASSQERGNTEAFF. The CDR3 DNA reads as TGCGCCAGCAGCCAAGAGCGGGGGAACACTGAAGCTTTCTTT.

The CDR3 region is CAGPHHRGQKTFYGYTF. DNA for the CDR3: TGTGCCGGCCCACATCACCGCGGACAGAAGACCTTCTATGGCTACACCTTC. V is TRBV19 and J is TRBJ1-2; tentative D call: TRBD1 (6 bases). V lost 11 bases and J lost 4, with 29 bases in between. The length of the CDR3 is 17 residues. Germline V gene data show CDR1 as LNHDA and CDR2 as SQIVND (reference sequence). Variable domain in full (rest from reference TRBV19 and TRBJ1-2): DGGITQSPKYLFRKEGQNVTLSCEQNLNHDAMYWYRQDPGQGLRLIYYSQIVNDFQKGDIAEGYSVSREKKESFPLTVTSAQKNPTAFYLCAGPHHRGQKTFYGYTFGSGTRLTVV.

This rearrangement joins TRBV2 to TRBJ2-7; unclear D gene. V gave up 0 bases and J gave up 3 bases, with 18 bases separating them. The CDR3 totals 17 residues. Germline loops: CDR1 SNHLY, CDR2 FYNNEI. CDR3 sequence reads: CASSEALKTQTRYEQYF. CDR3 in DNA: TGTGCCAGCAGTGAAGCGCTAAAGACTCAAACCCGCTACGAGCAGTACTTC.

The chain links TRBV19 to TRBJ2-3, with 11 positions matching TRBD2. The CDR3 spans 15 residues. With 5 bases clipped from V and 6 bases from J, the junction kept 7 bases outside the gene matches. Germline loops: CDR1 LNHDA, CDR2 SQIVND (reference sequence). The CDR3 is CASSFSGGAWDTQYF. In DNA, the CDR3 is TGTGCCAGTAGTTTTAGCGGGGGGGCCTGGGATACGCAGTATTTT.